One and the same sample provided the 25 T cell receptor beta chains below, sequenced in a study of cytotoxic CD8 clonotypes in ibrutinib-treated CLL. The method was immunoSEQ multiplex PCR; TCRdb's version includes in-frame clones alone and lacks a portion of them. The sample holds about 30,000 clones, approximately 62% seen once. Sequences were derived from PBMCs, sampled before ibrutinib treatment. The source of these receptors is a human donor with chronic lymphocytic leukemia.

This chain connects TRBV21-1 to TRBJ2-2; the tabulated D call, TRBD1, remains unverified against the DNA. TRBV21-1 is described as a pseudogene. The CDR3 covers 15 residues. Written as DNA, the CDR3 is TGTGCCAGCAGCAACCCCAGGGGGCGTACCGGGGAGCTGTTTTTT. It yields the protein CASSNPRGRTGELFF.

Here the CDR3 reads CASSAANGGADTDTQYF. CDR3 nucleotides: TGTGCCAGCAGCGCCGCCAACGGGGGGGCCGACACAGATACGCAGTATTTT. This rearrangement joins TRBV9 to TRBJ2-3; 8 positions match TRBD2. Germline V gives CDR1 SGDLS, CDR2 YYNGEE. The length of the CDR3 is 17 residues. The ends lost 3 bases at V and 2 bases at J; junction bases unmatched: 11.

This rearrangement joins TRBV28 to TRBJ2-7; D could derive from TRBD1 or TRBD2 (5 bases each). The CDR3 contains 14 residues. CDR1 and CDR2 from the germline V gene are MDHEN and SYDVKM. Trimming took 7 bases from V and 2 from J, leaving 15 bases between them. The CDR3 loop reads CASISAADTYEQYF. The CDR3 DNA reads TGTGCCAGCATTTCAGCGGCGGACACCTACGAGCAGTACTTC.

This clone has a handful of counts. DNA for the CDR3: TGTGCCAGCAGTTCCCGCCTGGGGTACGAGCAGTACTTC. As protein: CASSSRLGYEQYF. The J gene is TRBJ2-7, the V gene TRBV28, with D uncertain. Germline V gene sequence: CDR1 MDHEN, CDR2 SYDVKM. The CDR3 spans 13 residues. V was trimmed by 4 bases and J by 4 bases, leaving 11 bases between them.

The chain joins TRBV1 to TRBJ1-3. TRBV1 has pseudogene status. The CDR3 runs 11 residues. CDR3 loop: CTARRPNTIYF. The CDR3 nucleotides read TGCACCGCTCGTCGGCCGAACACCATATATTTT.

V is TRBV28 and J is TRBJ1-3, with D perhaps matching TRBD1 (5 bases). CDR1 is MDHEN, CDR2 SYDVKM, per germline. V shed 5 bases and J shed 4 bases, with 15 bases lying between them. The CDR3 is 15 amino acids. The DNA of the CDR3 is TGTGCCAGCAGTCCCGGGGCCGGGTACGGAAACACCATATATTTT. It specifies CASSPGAGYGNTIYF.

This clone has just one count. The rearrangement uses TRBV27 and TRBJ2-7; the match to TRBD1 covers 12 bases. This CDR3 is 16 amino acids long. Trimming took 6 bases from V and 4 from J; bases not matched to a gene: 10. Germline CDR1 and CDR2: MNHEY and SMNVEV (reference sequence). The CDR3 DNA is TGTGCCAGCAGACGAGAGGGGGGACAGGGGGCTTACGAGCAGTACTTC. This translates into CASRREGGQGAYEQYF.

This clone showed up just a few times. V is TRBV19 and J is TRBJ1-1, with D unclear. The V end lost 6 bases, the J end lost 3 bases, and 14 bases lay between the germline ends. This CDR3 has 14 residues. From germline, CDR1 is LNHDA and CDR2 SQIVND (reference sequence). The CDR3 region is CASRARGLYTEAFF. The CDR3 nucleotides are TGTGCCAGTAGGGCCCGTGGGTTGTACACTGAAGCTTTCTTT.

The chain joins TRBV9 to TRBJ2-2; D unresolved. Germline V gene data show CDR1 as SGDLS and CDR2 as YYNGEE. This CDR3 has 12 residues. The V end was cut by 1 base, the J end by 6 bases, with 4 bases between. DNA of the CDR3: TGTGCCAGCAGCGTAAGAGCCGGGGAGCTGTTTTTT. Residues: CASSVRAGELFF.

The chain uses TRBV4-2 and TRBJ1-5; 8 bases agree with TRBD1. In germline, CDR1 is LGHNA, CDR2 YNFKEQ. V was clipped by 0 bases and J by 5 bases; unmatched bases: 6. The CDR3 runs 16 residues. The CDR3 DNA sequence: TGTGCCAGCAGCCAAGAGAAGGCAGGGGGCTATCAGCCCCAGCATTTT. This encodes CASSQEKAGGYQPQHF.

The chain couples TRBV18 to TRBJ2-1, with 8 bases aligning to TRBD2. Trimming removed 1 base from V and 0 bases from J; junction bases left unmatched: 11. Germline lookup yields CDR1 KGHSH and CDR2 LQKENI. CDR3 length: 19 amino acids. This CDR3 reads CASSPRIRNSGDSYNEQFF. The CDR3 DNA reads TGTGCCAGCTCACCACGAATCCGAAATAGCGGGGACTCCTACAATGAGCAGTTCTTC.

The rearrangement links TRBV10-3 to TRBJ2-6; D possibly uses TRBD1 or TRBD2 (5 bases each). Germline V gene data show CDR1 as ENHRY and CDR2 as SYGVKD. V lost 7 bases and J 5 bases, leaving 18 bases between the germline ends. This CDR3 has 16 amino acids. The CDR3 spells CAITEGPPKWANVLTF. The CDR3, as DNA: TGTGCCATCACCGAGGGACCACCTAAATGGGCCAACGTCCTGACTTTC.

The CDR3 sequence: CASSSWDRGGETQYF. CDR3 bases: TGTGCCAGCAGCTCCTGGGACAGGGGAGGAGAGACCCAGTACTTC. The J gene is TRBJ2-5, the V gene TRBV13, with 10 bases identical to TRBD1. The germline V gene encodes CDR1 PRHDT and CDR2 FYEKMQ (reference sequence). The junction had 6 bases not matched to a gene; V was cut back by 4 bases and J by 4 bases. The CDR3 spans 15 residues.

The V call is TRBV6-1, the J call TRBJ1-6; maybe TRBD1 (6 bases). Between the trimmed V and J ends, which lost 1 base and 5 bases, there was a span of 15 bases. Germline CDR1 reads MNHNS; CDR2 reads SASEGT. This CDR3 has 17 amino acids. The CDR3 loop reads CASSEVVGGGDNSPLHF. The CDR3 coding sequence is TGTGCCAGCAGTGAAGTCGTAGGGGGAGGCGATAATTCACCCCTCCACTTT.

This sequence joins TRBV27 and TRBJ1-3; a weak D match, TRBD1 (6 bases). Trimming shortened V by 6 bases and J by 0 bases, and 12 bases separated the two germline ends. Germline-derived CDR1 and CDR2 are MNHEY and SMNVEV (reference sequence). The CDR3 spans 15 residues. CDR3 sequence: CASSSGQHSGNTIYF. For the CDR3, the DNA is TGTGCCAGCAGCTCCGGACAGCACTCTGGAAACACCATATATTTT.

The gene calls are TRBV7-6 and TRBJ2-5; the match to TRBD2 covers 12 bases. The germline V gene encodes CDR1 SGHVS and CDR2 FNYEAQ. V lost 3 bases, J lost 5 bases, and 1 base stayed unmatched. The CDR3 has 14 amino acids. CDR3 sequence reads: CASSLTSGSETQYF. CDR3 nucleotide sequence: TGTGCCAGCAGCTTGACTAGCGGGAGCGAGACCCAGTACTTC.

CDR3 region: CASSTGGVTGVTQYF. DNA of the CDR3: TGTGCCAGCTCAACAGGGGGCGTGACCGGGGTAACCCAGTACTTC. The J gene is TRBJ2-5, the V gene TRBV7-6; TRBD1 matches 9 bases. The germline V gene encodes CDR1 SGHVS and CDR2 FNYEAQ. J lost 8 bases, V lost 8 bases, and 15 bases had no gene match. The CDR3 is 15 residues long.

The V call is TRBV10-3, the J call TRBJ1-5; a weak D match, TRBD1 (6 bases). Trimming left V 1 base short and J 1 base short, with 14 bases between. Germline lookup yields CDR1 ENHRY and CDR2 SYGVKD. The CDR3 is 17 residues long. CDR3 DNA sequence: TGTGCCATCAGTGAGTTTTGGGGGCGAATCAGCAATCAGCCCCAGCATTTT. Protein: CAISEFWGRISNQPQHF.

This clone has just a few counts. V and J are TRBV27 and TRBJ2-6; no definite D call. V shed 7 bases and J shed 6 bases, with 13 bases lying between them. This CDR3 is 14 amino acids long. The germline V gene encodes CDR1 MNHEY and CDR2 SMNVEV (reference sequence). The CDR3 reads CASTKDPLANVLTF. As DNA, the CDR3 is TGTGCCAGCACCAAGGACCCCCTGGCCAACGTCCTGACTTTC. The variable domain in full, completed from reference TRBV27 and TRBJ2-6, reads EAQVTQNPRYLITVTGKKLTVTCSQNMNHEYMSWYRQDPGLGLRQIYYSMNVEVTDKGDVPEGYKVSRKEKRNFPLILESPSPNQTSLYFCASTKDPLANVLTFGAGSRLTVL.

The table lists this clone with a few counts. J is TRBJ1-3 and V is TRBV7-9, with D hard to call. The CDR3 is made up of 16 amino acids. The V and J ends lost 5 bases and 4 bases respectively, with 18 bases between them. Germline V gives CDR1 SEHNR, CDR2 FQNEAQ (reference sequence). The CDR3 is CASSAIVTLLGNTIYF. The CDR3 DNA sequence: TGTGCCAGCAGCGCCATCGTGACCCTTTTGGGAAACACCATATATTTT.

The chain carries TRBV4-2 and TRBJ2-7; either TRBD1 or TRBD2 may fit D (5 bases each). Looked up from germline, CDR1 is LGHNA and CDR2 is YNFKEQ. V lost 0 bases, J lost 7 bases, and 16 bases lay in between. The CDR3 sequence is 15 residues long. This chain's CDR3 is CASSQDGTGTREQYF. CDR3 nucleotide sequence: TGTGCCAGCAGCCAAGATGGGACGGGGACCCGAGAGCAGTACTTC.

The rearrangement uses TRBV6-5 and TRBJ1-1; D call uncertain. CDR3 size: 15 residues. Germline CDR1 is MNHEY and CDR2 is SVGAGI. The germline V and J ends were trimmed by 0 bases and 0 bases, with 8 bases remaining between them. The CDR3 is CASSYSATLNTEAFF. CDR3 DNA sequence: TGTGCCAGCAGTTACTCGGCCACCCTGAACACTGAAGCTTTCTTT.

V and J are TRBV27 and TRBJ2-7, with 7 bases fitting TRBD2. Germline V gene data show CDR1 as MNHEY and CDR2 as SMNVEV (reference sequence). The CDR3 has 15 residues. J was trimmed by 2 bases and V by 5 bases; bases with no gene match: 9. CDR3 DNA sequence: TGTGCCAGCAGTCCCTGGACTAGTGGGACCTACGAGCAGTACTTC. It encodes CASSPWTSGTYEQYF.

The V and J genes are TRBV5-1 and TRBJ2-7; D is perhaps TRBD1 (6 bases). Per the germline V gene, CDR1 is SGHRS and CDR2 is YFSETQ. The CDR3 is made up of 14 amino acids. V was clipped by 0 bases and J by 3 bases, with 10 bases between them. The CDR3 spells CASSLVGAIYEQYF. The CDR3 bases are TGCGCCAGCAGCTTGGTGGGGGCGATCTACGAGCAGTACTTC.

The chain uses TRBV6-1 and TRBJ2-7; a possible D gene is TRBD1 (6 bases). In germline, CDR1 is MNHNS, CDR2 SASEGT. The CDR3 runs 13 residues. V dropped 7 bases and J dropped 3 bases, with 13 bases sitting between them. The CDR3 loop is CASTGDISYEQYF. The CDR3, as DNA: TGTGCCAGCACCGGGGACATTAGCTACGAGCAGTACTTC.